This T cell receptor (beta chain) is from a study of T cell clonotyping in hematopoietic cell transplantation. Findings and caveats of the study: After transplant, recipient diversity fell while pathologically expanded clonotypes grew through day 180.

Germline CDR1 is MGHDK and CDR2 is SYGVNS. The CDR3 has 14 amino acids. V was trimmed by 4 bases and J by 0 bases, leaving 7 bases between them. The assay was immunoSEQ multiplex PCR, and TCRdb's table has in-frame clones only and misses some. In the table there are around 10,000 clones, under 90% of which are singletons. A remark on this clone: The antigen is not known.

This clonotype originated in a male patient aged 55-69 years who had an allogeneic stem cell transplant from an unrelated donor, so the T cells may come from the graft donor. Some clones in this sample may be carry-over from other donors' samples. Source: PBMCs, taken at the time of graft-versus-host disease after allogeneic stem cell transplant. The J gene is TRBJ1-5, the V gene TRBV25-1, with a possible D match to TRBD1 (6 bases). The DNA of the CDR3 is TGTGCCAGCAGTGTGACAGGTAGCAATCAGCCCCAGCATTTT. This gives the protein CASSVTGSNQPQHF.